Below, one T cell receptor beta chain is given with its context. Its antigen is not identified. The data were obtained in a study of OX40 agonist ivuxolimab in advanced cancers. Study summary: Six ivuxolimab dose levels, 0.01 to 10 mg/kg, were given intravenously every 2 weeks. Two cutaneous melanoma patients and one hepatocellular carcinoma patient, three in all, had partial responses. Study-wide points: At doses 0.1 to 3.0 mg/kg, CD4+ and CD8+ clones expanded. Average numbers of expanded clones were greater in CD8+ T cells than in CD4+.

Measured with immunoSEQ multiplex PCR; TCRdb has only the in-frame clones, and not every one. The data contain roughly 53,000 clones, approximately 81% of them singletons. Sequenced material: CD4+ or CD8+ T cells sorted from blood, taken in a trial of the OX40 agonist ivuxolimab. This receptor was taken from an adult with an advanced solid tumor such as melanoma, head and neck, liver or kidney cancer.

As DNA, the CDR3 is TGTGCCAGCAGCTTAGGGCGGGACGAGACCCAGTACTTC. Protein: CASSLGRDETQYF. This chain uses TRBV7-2 with TRBJ2-5; tentatively, D is TRBD2 (6 bases). V was shortened by 1 base and J by 5 bases, with 8 bases between the two germline ends. This CDR3 region has 13 residues. CDR1 is SGHTA, CDR2 FQGNSA, per germline. The full variable domain, in which reference TRBV7-2 and TRBJ2-5 provide the parts outside the CDR3, is GAGVSQSPSNKVTEKGKDVELRCDPISGHTALYWYRQSLGQGLEFLIYFQGNSAPDKSGLPSDRFSAERTGGSVSTLTIQRTQQEDSAVYLCASSLGRDETQYFGPGTRLLVL.